This entry lists 8 T cell receptor beta chains sequenced from one sample in a study of blood T cell repertoires in COVID-19. Profiling relied on immunoSEQ multiplex PCR, and the TCRdb table lists in-frame clones only, not all of them. The sample includes about 170,000 clones, around 80% of them seen just once. Specimen: PBMCs or T cells enriched from blood (not recorded which). The receptors stem from a woman in her 70s in a cohort exposed to, infected with or recovered from COVID-19 (not recorded which).

The chain couples TRBV18 to TRBJ2-3, with D maybe TRBD2 (7 bases). CDR3 size: 15 residues. The germline V gene has CDR1 KGHSH and CDR2 LQKENI. With 3 bases removed from V and 3 bases from J, the gap between germline ends came to 13 bases. The CDR3 sequence: CASSPPGGTTDTQYF. The CDR3 DNA follows: TGTGCCAGCTCACCCCCGGGGGGCACGACAGATACGCAGTATTTT.

The chain links TRBV28 to TRBJ2-3; 7 nucleotides match TRBD1. The V segment lost 4 bases and the J segment 2 bases; nucleotides outside the gene matches: 3. Germline CDR1 and CDR2: MDHEN and SYDVKM. The CDR3 loop spans 14 amino acids. CDR3 nucleotide sequence: TGTGCCAGCAGTTCGGGACAGCTCACAGATACGCAGTATTTT. Its translation: CASSSGQLTDTQYF.

This rearrangement joins TRBV9 to TRBJ2-7, with 8 bases that match TRBD1. V lost 0 bases and J lost 5; bases outside the gene matches: 7. This CDR3 has 15 residues. Per the germline V gene, CDR1 is SGDLS and CDR2 is YYNGEE. DNA of the CDR3: TGTGCCAGCAGCGTAGAGGACAGGGCCTACCACGAGCAGTACTTC. Translated: CASSVEDRAYHEQYF.

In DNA form, the CDR3 reads TGTGCCAGAGGCTGTGCGACAGGCCTCCTACTAGCCAAAAACATTCAGTACTTC. Translating gives CARGCATGLLLAKNIQYF. V usage is TRBV21-1 and J usage is TRBJ2-4; the table's D gene call, TRBD1, was not cross checked with the DNA. TRBV21-1 is listed as a pseudogene. The CDR3 runs 18 residues.

The chain recombines TRBV3-1 (or the pseudogene TRBV3-2) with TRBJ2-7, with D tentatively TRBD1 (5 bases). The germline CDR1 and CDR2 sequences are LGHDT and YNNKEL (reference sequence). V was shortened by 0 bases and J by 12 bases, with 12 bases between the two germline ends. This CDR3 has 12 amino acids. The chain's CDR3 is CASSQEGRSRYF. The CDR3 DNA sequence: TGTGCCAGCAGCCAAGAGGGGCGGTCTCGGTACTTC.

The gene calls are TRBV7-6 and TRBJ1-1; TRBD1 is a possible D gene (5 bases). Germline-derived CDR1 and CDR2 are SGHVS and FNYEAQ. V shed 5 bases and J shed 1 base, with 17 bases lying between them. This CDR3 has 16 amino acids. CDR3 nucleotide sequence: TGTGCCAGCAGCCCGAACCGGGACTCCGAGAACACTGAAGCTTTCTTT. Protein: CASSPNRDSENTEAFF.

The chain uses TRBV29-1 and TRBJ1-2, with 7 bases aligning to TRBD1. The junction had 9 bases not matched to a gene; V was cut back by 6 bases and J by 5 bases. The CDR3 consists of 13 residues. Germline CDR1 and CDR2: SQVTM and ANQGSEA. CDR3 DNA sequence: TGCAGCGTGTCACGACAGGGTGATTATGGCTACACCTTC. Amino acids: CSVSRQGDYGYTF.

The chain carries TRBV5-1 and TRBJ2-2; 12 nucleotides match TRBD2. With 3 bases clipped from V and 5 bases from J, the junction kept 2 bases outside the gene matches. Germline V gene lookup returns CDR1 SGHRS and CDR2 YFSETQ. This CDR3 has 15 amino acids. The DNA for the CDR3 is TGCGCCAGCAGCTCCGGGACTAGCGGGACCGGGGAGCTGTTTTTT. Translated: CASSSGTSGTGELFF.